The T cell receptor beta chain under discussion was sequenced for a study of OX40 agonist ivuxolimab in advanced cancers. Study-level background: Ivuxolimab was administered intravenously to patients at 0.01 to 10 mg/kg every 2 weeks. Study-level results: Also present in some nonresponders was a low level of normalized T-cell clonal expansion. At 0.1 to 3.0 mg/kg, clonal expansion of CD4+ and CD8+ blood T cells had occurred by week 6.

This clone was counted a few times. Its target is not known. Produced via immunoSEQ multiplex PCR; TCRdb's table is partial and in-frame only. The table has 98,000 or so clones, roughly 80% seen once. This CDR3 spans 14 amino acids. Germline CDR1 GTSNPN, CDR2 SVGIG (reference sequence). Between the trimmed V and J ends, which lost 0 bases and 14 bases, there was a span of 17 bases. V is TRBV30 and J is TRBJ1-6; maybe TRBD1 (5 bases). Sequences were derived from CD4+ or CD8+ T cells sorted from blood, sampled in a trial of the OX40 agonist ivuxolimab. This TCR derives from an adult with an advanced solid tumor such as melanoma, head and neck, liver or kidney cancer. CDR3 region: CAWSVPGGYGTLHF. CDR3 coding DNA: TGTGCCTGGAGTGTACCGGGGGGTTATGGCACCCTCCACTTT.